This is a list of T cell receptor beta chains from one sample in a study of T cells after yellow fever vaccination. In TCRdb, the 5' RACE reads were re-called with MiXCR into one record per CDR3 protein. The sample carries about 340,000 distinct CDR3 sequences, 12% recorded once. The specimen was CD4+ T cells sorted from PBMCs, collected 15 days after the yellow fever booster vaccination. All receptors derive from a man aged 18 to 29 who received the YFV17D yellow fever vaccine. The CDR3 runs from the conserved cysteine through the conserved F or W. D genes are given only for firm matches. A row's size may be missing; if present it is once, few, many or a size class.

V gene: TRBV20-1; clone size: -; J gene: TRBJ1-4; D gene: -; CDR3 DNA: TGCAGTGCTGGAGATGGACAGCCGAATGAAAAACTGTTTTTT; CDR3 protein: CSAGDGQPNEKLFF
V gene: TRBV4-1; clone size: many; J gene: TRBJ2-3; D gene: TRBD1; CDR3 DNA: TGCGCCAGCAGCCATTCCGGGACAGGGGGGGGAGTTACGCAGTATTTT; CDR3 protein: CASSHSGTGGGVTQYF
V gene: TRBV28; clone size: few; J gene: TRBJ2-1; D gene: -; CDR3 DNA: TGTGCCAGCAGTTTCTCTGTGGGGGGACTCACCTACAATGAGCAGTTCTTC; CDR3 protein: CASSFSVGGLTYNEQFF
V gene: TRBV20-1; clone size: many; J gene: TRBJ2-6; D gene: -; CDR3 DNA: TGCAGTGCCATCCGGACAGAGGGGGCCAACGTCCTGACTTTC; CDR3 protein: CSAIRTEGANVLTF
V gene: TRBV5-1; clone size: -; J gene: TRBJ2-6; D gene: -; CDR3 DNA: TGCGCCAGCAGCTTGATGTCTGGGGCCAACGTCCTGACTTTC; CDR3 protein: CASSLMSGANVLTF
V gene: TRBV19; clone size: -; J gene: TRBJ2-3; D gene: -; CDR3 DNA: TGTGCCAGTAGTATAGTAAGCGGTCGGACAGATACGCAGTATTTT; CDR3 protein: CASSIVSGRTDTQYF
V gene: TRBV7-2; clone size: -; J gene: TRBJ2-1; D gene: TRBD1; CDR3 DNA: TGTGCCAGCAGCTCTACGACAGGGGCCCTCATAAATGAGCAGTTCTTC; CDR3 protein: CASSSTTGALINEQFF
V gene: TRBV4-1; clone size: -; J gene: TRBJ2-2; D gene: TRBD1; CDR3 DNA: TGCGCCAGCAGCCAAGTGGGACAGGGGGCCCGCGGGGAGCTGTTTTTT; CDR3 protein: CASSQVGQGARGELFF
V gene: TRBV7-7; clone size: -; J gene: TRBJ2-1; D gene: TRBD2; CDR3 DNA: TGTGCTAGCAGCTTCAGGTTTGGCGGGGGGGATGAGCAGTTCTTC; CDR3 protein: CASSFRFGGGDEQFF
V gene: TRBV20-1; clone size: -; J gene: TRBJ2-3; D gene: TRBD2; CDR3 DNA: TGCAGTGTGCGGGGGGCTCGATCCAGCACAGATACGCAGTATTTT; CDR3 protein: CSVRGARSSTDTQYF
V gene: TRBV20-1; clone size: -; J gene: TRBJ1-4; D gene: -; CDR3 DNA: TGCAGTGCTACGGACGGCCCAACTAATGAAAAACTGTTTTTT; CDR3 protein: CSATDGPTNEKLFF
V gene: TRBV5-4; clone size: -; J gene: TRBJ2-1; D gene: -; CDR3 DNA: TGTGCCAGCAGTATGGGCCAGTACTCCTACAATGAGCAGTTCTTC; CDR3 protein: CASSMGQYSYNEQFF
V gene: TRBV27; clone size: many; J gene: TRBJ2-3; D gene: -; CDR3 DNA: TGTGCCAGCAGTTTAAGGACTTACACAGATACGCAGTATTTT; CDR3 protein: CASSLRTYTDTQYF
V gene: TRBV2; clone size: few; J gene: TRBJ1-6; D gene: TRBD1; CDR3 DNA: TGTGCCAGCAGTGAAATGGCAGGGGGTAATTCACCCCTCCACTTT; CDR3 protein: CASSEMAGGNSPLHF
V gene: TRBV5-1; clone size: -; J gene: TRBJ2-5; D gene: -; CDR3 DNA: TGCGCCAGCAGCTTGGGTTTATGGATGGAGACCCAGTACTTC; CDR3 protein: CASSLGLWMETQYF
V gene: TRBV11-3; clone size: few; J gene: TRBJ1-1; D gene: -; CDR3 DNA: TGTGCCAGCAGCTTAATTGGGGGAGTCACTGAAGCTTTCTTT; CDR3 protein: CASSLIGGVTEAFF
V gene: TRBV7-2; clone size: -; J gene: TRBJ2-7; D gene: -; CDR3 DNA: TGTGCCAGCAGCTTTGACAGGACCTACGAGCAGTACTTC; CDR3 protein: CASSFDRTYEQYF
V gene: TRBV4-2; clone size: -; J gene: TRBJ2-2; D gene: TRBD2; CDR3 DNA: TGTGCCAGCAGCCTTCGGCTAGCGGGACGTTCGGGAGGGCTGTTTTTT; CDR3 protein: CASSLRLAGRSGGLFF
V gene: TRBV3-1; clone size: few; J gene: TRBJ1-1; D gene: -; CDR3 DNA: TGTGCCACCGGCAGGGAGAACACTGAAGCTTTCTTT; CDR3 protein: CATGRENTEAFF
V gene: TRBV12-3/TRBV12-4; clone size: -; J gene: TRBJ1-4; D gene: -; CDR3 DNA: TGTGCCAGCAGTTTCGGCAGGGGAGGTGAAAAACTGTTTTTT; CDR3 protein: CASSFGRGGEKLFF
V gene: TRBV5-1; clone size: few; J gene: TRBJ1-2; D gene: TRBD1; CDR3 DNA: TGCGCCAGCAGCGTCGGACAGGGAGTAAACGGCTACACCTTC; CDR3 protein: CASSVGQGVNGYTF
V gene: TRBV27; clone size: many; J gene: TRBJ2-1; D gene: TRBD1; CDR3 DNA: TGTGCCAGCAGTTTAGACAGGGGGATATCCTACAATGAGCAGTTCTTC; CDR3 protein: CASSLDRGISYNEQFF
V gene: TRBV12-3/TRBV12-4; clone size: -; J gene: TRBJ2-7; D gene: -; CDR3 DNA: TGTGCCAGCAGTTTATCCCCAGAGGCCTACGAGCAGTACTTC; CDR3 protein: CASSLSPEAYEQYF
V gene: TRBV28; clone size: few; J gene: TRBJ2-3; D gene: -; CDR3 DNA: -; CDR3 protein: CASSSGQVTDTQYF
V gene: TRBV12-3/TRBV12-4; clone size: -; J gene: TRBJ2-5; D gene: TRBD2; CDR3 DNA: TGTGCCAGCAGTTCCCTCGGGAGGGGCCCCCAAGAGACCCAGTACTTC; CDR3 protein: CASSSLGRGPQETQYF
V gene: TRBV2; clone size: -; J gene: TRBJ2-3; D gene: -; CDR3 DNA: TGTGCCGGAGACGGGGGGCCCAGCACAGATACGCAGTATTTT; CDR3 protein: CAGDGGPSTDTQYF
V gene: TRBV7-9; clone size: many; J gene: TRBJ1-1; D gene: -; CDR3 DNA: TGCGCCAGCAGCTTGGTTGGGGGAAACACTGAAGCTTTCTTT; CDR3 protein: CASSLVGGNTEAFF